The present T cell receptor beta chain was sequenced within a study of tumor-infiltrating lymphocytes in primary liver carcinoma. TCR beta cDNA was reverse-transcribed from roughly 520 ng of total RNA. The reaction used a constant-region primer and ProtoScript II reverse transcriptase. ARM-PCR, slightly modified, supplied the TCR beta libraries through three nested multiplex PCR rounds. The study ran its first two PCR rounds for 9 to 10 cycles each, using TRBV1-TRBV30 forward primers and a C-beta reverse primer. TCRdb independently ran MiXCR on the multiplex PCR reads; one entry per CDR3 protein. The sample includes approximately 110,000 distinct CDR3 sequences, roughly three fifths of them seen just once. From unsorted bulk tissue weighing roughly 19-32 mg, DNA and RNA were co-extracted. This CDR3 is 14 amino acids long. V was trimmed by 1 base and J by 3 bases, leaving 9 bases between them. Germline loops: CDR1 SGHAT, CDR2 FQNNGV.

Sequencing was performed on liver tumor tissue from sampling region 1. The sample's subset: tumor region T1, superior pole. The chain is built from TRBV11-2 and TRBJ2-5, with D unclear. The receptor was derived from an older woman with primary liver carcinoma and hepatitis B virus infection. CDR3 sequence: CASSLGQLKETQYF. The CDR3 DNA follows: TGTGCCAGCAGCTTAGGGCAGCTAAAAGAGACCCAGTACTTC. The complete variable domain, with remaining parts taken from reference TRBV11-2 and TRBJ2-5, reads EAGVAQSPRYKIIEKRQSVAFWCNPISGHATLYWYQQILGQGPKLLIQFQNNGVVDDSQLPKDRFSAERLKGVDSTLKIQPAKLEDSAVYLCASSLGQLKETQYFGPGTRLLVL.